This TCR beta chain was identified during a study of blood T cell repertoires in COVID-19. Study information: The analysed material was cDNA or gDNA that came from T cells, B-cell-depleted T cells, or PBMCs.

Per the original methods: Reference gene primer amplification in the assay estimated nucleated cell counts. Measured with immunoSEQ multiplex PCR; TCRdb has only the in-frame clones, and not every one. That table gives V, J and clone size, and the DNA gave D and trimming. The table includes approximately 270,000 clones, around 85% detected once. This CDR3 spans 17 amino acids. Germline CDR1 and CDR2: LGHNA and YNFKEQ. With 0 bases clipped from V and 7 bases from J, the junction kept 14 bases outside the gene matches. The sequencing input was peripheral blood. This TCR derives from a woman aged 70-85 years with acute or convalescent COVID-19. The chain has TRBV4-2 and TRBJ1-2, with 7 bases fitting TRBD1. The DNA for the CDR3 is TGTGCCAGCAGCCAAGAATCGTCGCCCGGACAGGCCTCTGGCTACACCTTC. It specifies CASSQESSPGQASGYTF.